What follows are 23 T cell receptor beta chains derived from one specimen sequenced in a study of shared clonotypes between healthy human individuals. Naive CD8 cells comprised CD45RO-negative, CCR7-positively selected cells, excluding terminally differentiated effector memory CD45RA+ cells. The protocol was immunoSEQ multiplex PCR, while the TCRdb copy is restricted to in-frame clones and leaves out a portion. Of around 2,000,000 clones in the sample, approximately 94% are singletons; the top ten hold 1.2%. Specimen: naive CD8+ T cells sorted from blood. These receptors were taken from a man between 18 and 35 years old in good health.

Concerning this clone itself: Other DNA sequences within the sample encode an identical CDR3. The chain's CDR3 is CASSLVGNTEAFF. Here the CDR3 DNA reads TGTGCCAGCAGCTTAGTTGGGAACACTGAAGCTTTCTTT. V usage is TRBV7-9 and J usage is TRBJ1-1; D unclear. Germline V CDR1 and CDR2: SEHNR, FQNEAQ (reference sequence). Trimming shortened V by 1 base and J by 1 base, and 4 bases separated the two germline ends. The CDR3 is 13 amino acids.

The rearrangement uses TRBV27 and TRBJ2-7, with a tentative D call TRBD2 (6 bases). Germline V gene lookup returns CDR1 MNHEY and CDR2 SMNVEV (reference sequence). The CDR3 extends over 14 amino acids. Trimming removed 2 bases at V and 5 bases at J, with 13 bases between. CDR3 sequence (DNA): TGTGCCAGCAGTTTAAGCAGGGCGGGGAACGAGCAGTACTTC. Amino acid sequence: CASSLSRAGNEQYF.

DNA for the CDR3: TGTGCCAGTACACAGGGGGCGGGTTCCTACGAGCAGTACTTC. Translation gives CASTQGAGSYEQYF. J is TRBJ2-7 and V is TRBV6-5, with 9 nucleotides matching TRBD1. This CDR3 has 14 amino acids. CDR1 is MNHEY and CDR2 is SVGAGI in the germline V gene. The J segment lost 1 base and the V segment lost 9 bases, leaving 7 bases of the junction unmatched.

The CDR3, as DNA: TGTGCCAGCAGTTCCCTAACTAGTTGGGAGACCCAGTACTTC. Translation: CASSSLTSWETQYF. This chain connects TRBV6-6 to TRBJ2-5; D is possibly TRBD2 (5 bases). The length of the CDR3 is 14 residues. Germline V gene sequence: CDR1 MNHNY, CDR2 SVGAGI (reference sequence). Trimming removed 4 bases at V and 5 bases at J, with 14 bases between.

This sequence joins TRBV12-5 and TRBJ2-7, with 10 bases that match TRBD1. This CDR3 comprises 15 residues. Trimming removed 4 bases from V and 7 bases from J; junction bases left unmatched: 10. Germline CDR1 LGHNT, CDR2 FRNRAP. CDR3 in DNA: TGTGCTAGTGGTTCCCGGGACAGGGGTGAGGAGGAGCAGTACTTC. This codes for CASGSRDRGEEEQYF. Full variable domain (remainder filled in from reference TRBV12-5 and TRBJ2-7): DARVTQTPRHKVTEMGQEVTMRCQPILGHNTVFWYRQTMMQGLELLAYFRNRAPLDDSGMPKDRFSAEMPDATLATLKIQPSEPRDSAVYFCASGSRDRGEEEQYFGPGTRLTVT.

The V gene is TRBV27, the J gene TRBJ2-1, with a possible D match to TRBD2 (6 bases). The V gene lost 3 bases and the J gene lost 5 bases, with 14 bases spanning the gap. This CDR3 is built from 15 residues. Germline CDR1 is MNHEY and CDR2 is SMNVEV (reference sequence). The CDR3 DNA is TGTGCCAGCAGTTTTATAGCGGAAATAAACAATGAGCAGTTCTTC. Its translation: CASSFIAEINNEQFF.

This clone was observed a few times. Other DNA sequences in the sample encode the same CDR3. The genes are TRBV7-9 and TRBJ2-1; D ambiguous. Germline lookup yields CDR1 SEHNR and CDR2 FQNEAQ (reference sequence). With 1 base removed from V and 7 bases from J, the gap between germline ends came to 5 bases. The CDR3 loop spans 12 amino acids. CDR3 sequence: CASSLEGNEQFF. The CDR3 region has the DNA TGTGCCAGCAGCTTAGAAGGGAATGAGCAGTTCTTC.

The V gene is TRBV7-8, the J gene TRBJ1-1, with 10 positions matching TRBD1. Germline V gene data show CDR1 as SGHVS and CDR2 as FQNEAQ. After removal of 6 bases from V and 1 base from J, the junction contained 11 bases not matched to a gene. The CDR3 is made up of 17 amino acids. The CDR3, as DNA: TGTGCCAGCAGTTTATACCCGGGACAGGGGAAGAACACTGAAGCTTTCTTT. Translated, it gives CASSLYPGQGKNTEAFF.

This chain joins TRBV28 and TRBJ1-1, with D unresolved. Germline CDR1 and CDR2: MDHEN and SYDVKM. The CDR3 covers 13 residues. V was cut by 0 bases and J by 3 bases, with 5 bases left in between. The CDR3: CASSLWPDTEAFF. The CDR3 DNA reads TGTGCCAGCAGTTTATGGCCCGACACTGAAGCTTTCTTT.

The genes are TRBV13 and TRBJ1-4; TRBD1 might be the D (5 bases). Germline V gives CDR1 PRHDT, CDR2 FYEKMQ (reference sequence). Trimming stripped 6 bases from V and 4 bases from J, with 12 bases between. There are 14 residues in the CDR3. The chain's CDR3 is CASRSWGDNEKLFF. The CDR3 DNA sequence: TGTGCCAGCAGGAGTTGGGGGGATAATGAAAAACTGTTTTTT.

The chain has TRBV28 and TRBJ2-5, with 10 bases lining up with TRBD2. V trimming: 3 bases; J trimming: 4 bases; junction bases outside the gene matches: 23. This CDR3 is built from 21 residues. Germline values: CDR1 MDHEN, CDR2 SYDVKM. The CDR3 loop is CASSFFLSMVAGGSDLETQYF. DNA for the CDR3: TGTGCCAGCAGTTTTTTCCTCTCGATGGTAGCGGGGGGATCGGATCTAGAGACCCAGTACTTC.

This chain connects TRBV11-2 to TRBJ2-5; TRBD1 agrees at 9 bases. Trimming took 7 bases from V and 3 from J; bases not matched to a gene: 12. This CDR3 region has 16 residues. Germline CDR1 reads SGHAT; CDR2 reads FQNNGV. The CDR3 DNA follows: TGTGCCAGCACCATAACGGGGACAGGGCTTAAAGAGACCCAGTACTTC. It is translated as CASTITGTGLKETQYF.

This sequence joins TRBV7-9 and TRBJ2-7; TRBD1 agrees at 9 bases. CDR1 and CDR2 from the germline V gene are SEHNR and FQNEAQ (reference sequence). The CDR3 is 15 amino acids. Unmatched junction bases numbered 9, after V lost 4 bases and J lost 5 bases. CDR3 DNA sequence: TGTGCCAGCAGCTCAGGACAGGGGCCTCGAGACGAGCAGTACTTC. It encodes CASSSGQGPRDEQYF.

The chain carries TRBV7-9 and TRBJ1-6, with 8 bases lining up with TRBD1. V lost 2 bases and J lost 12; bases outside the gene matches: 12. This CDR3 is built from 16 residues. CDR1 SEHNR and CDR2 FQNEAQ come from the germline V gene (reference sequence). The CDR3 nucleotides are TGTGCCAGCAGCTTAACCCTACAGGGGGAAGGGAGACCCCTCCACTTT. Translating it yields CASSLTLQGEGRPLHF. Drawing the rest from reference TRBV7-9 and TRBJ1-6, the complete variable domain is DTGVSQNPRHKITKRGQNVTFRCDPISEHNRLYWYRQTLGQGPEFLTYFQNEAQLEKSRLLSDRFSAERPKGSFSTLEIQRTEQGDSAMYLCASSLTLQGEGRPLHFGNGTRLTVT.

The chain carries TRBV9 and TRBJ2-3; D gene unclear. The V end lost 6 bases, the J end lost 4 bases, and 21 bases lay between the germline ends. The germline CDR1 and CDR2 sequences are SGDLS and YYNGEE. This CDR3 has 16 residues. Written as DNA, the CDR3 is TGTGCCAGCACCCCTCTCAAGAACGGCCCCCCAGATACGCAGTATTTT. It is translated as CASTPLKNGPPDTQYF. The entire variable domain, with the rest obtained from reference TRBV9 and TRBJ2-3, is as follows: DSGVTQTPKHLITATGQRVTLRCSPRSGDLSVYWYQQSLDQGLQFLIQYYNGEERAKGNILERFSAQQFPDLHSELNLSSLELGDSALYFCASTPLKNGPPDTQYFGPGTRLTVL.

The CDR3 DNA follows: TGTGCCAGCAGCCAATCGGCCAGGGATCTAGCCAAAAACATTCAGTACTTC. It yields the protein CASSQSARDLAKNIQYF. The chain has TRBV16 and TRBJ2-4; D may be TRBD1 (5 bases). V was trimmed by 0 bases and J by 0 bases, leaving 12 bases between them. This CDR3 comprises 17 residues. Germline V gene sequence: CDR1 KGHSY, CDR2 FQNENV.

The chain links TRBV13 to TRBJ2-3; D unresolved. The germline V gene has CDR1 PRHDT and CDR2 FYEKMQ (reference sequence). V gave up 6 bases and J gave up 3 bases, with 7 bases separating them. CDR3 length: 12 residues. CDR3 loop: CASSQITDTQYF. In DNA form, the CDR3 reads TGTGCCAGCAGTCAGATTACAGATACGCAGTATTTT.

This clone appeared once. The chain links TRBV4-1 to TRBJ2-7; 13 positions match TRBD2. CDR1 MGHRA and CDR2 YSYEKL come from the germline V gene. This CDR3 contains 21 residues. V shed 0 bases, J shed 3 bases, and the junction held 17 bases outside the gene matches. In nucleotides, the CDR3 is TGCGCCAGCAGCCAAGATGGGAGCGGGACTAGCGGGACCCAGTACCACTACGAGCAGTACTTC. Protein product: CASSQDGSGTSGTQYHYEQYF.

The CDR3 DNA sequence: TGCAGCGCTTTTGGTTGGGACACTGAAGCTTTCTTT. Amino acids: CSAFGWDTEAFF. The chain uses TRBV29-1 and TRBJ1-1; no reliable D call. V gave up 7 bases and J gave up 3 bases, with 12 bases separating them. The CDR3 extends over 12 amino acids. The germline gives CDR1 SQVTM, CDR2 ANQGSEA. The whole variable domain, filled in from reference TRBV29-1 and TRBJ1-1, reads SAVISQKPSRDICQRGTSLTIQCQVDSQVTMMFWYRQQPGQSLTLIATANQGSEATYESGFVIDKFPISRPNLTFSTLTVSNMSPEDSSIYLCSAFGWDTEAFFGQGTRLTVV.

This clone was detected once. This chain connects TRBV7-6 to TRBJ2-1, with a possible D match to TRBD2 (5 bases). The germline CDR1 and CDR2 sequences are SGHVS and FNYEAQ. V lost 4 bases to trimming and J lost 2 bases, with 9 bases between them. The CDR3 extends over 14 amino acids. The CDR3 region is CASSSLGAYNEQFF. DNA for the CDR3: TGTGCCAGCAGCTCCCTCGGGGCCTACAATGAGCAGTTCTTC.

The table lists this clone with a count of one. This same CDR3 is encoded by further DNA sequences in the sample. The genes are TRBV28 and TRBJ2-1, with 9 bases fitting TRBD2. The germline gives CDR1 MDHEN, CDR2 SYDVKM. The V gene end was trimmed by 6 bases and the J gene end by 3 bases; junction bases not matched to a gene: 6. CDR3 length: 15 residues. The CDR3, as DNA: TGTGCCAGCAGCCCAAGAGCGGGGGGCTACAATGAGCAGTTCTTC. This translates into CASSPRAGGYNEQFF.

V is TRBV9 and J is TRBJ2-2; unclear D gene. CDR1 and CDR2 from the germline V gene are SGDLS and YYNGEE. V was shortened by 0 bases and J by 7 bases, with 7 bases between the two germline ends. This CDR3 contains 13 residues. In DNA, the CDR3 is TGTGCCAGCAGCGTAGGTTGGGGCGGGGAGCTGTTTTTT. Translation: CASSVGWGGELFF.

The chain has TRBV27 and TRBJ2-7, with a possible D match to TRBD1 (5 bases). V dropped 3 bases and J dropped 0 bases, with 12 bases sitting between them. The germline V gene has CDR1 MNHEY and CDR2 SMNVEV (reference sequence). The CDR3 is 15 residues long. CDR3 coding DNA: TGTGCCAGCAGTTTGGACACGTACAGCTCCTACGAGCAGTACTTC. It yields the protein CASSLDTYSSYEQYF.